The rows below give T cell receptor beta chains drawn from one sample of a study of neoadjuvant nivolumab and ipilimumab in lung cancer. Clones were sequenced by immunoSEQ multiplex PCR, and TCRdb holds only the in-frame ones, with some missing. Of 3,500 to 5,000 clones in the sample, around three quarters were seen once. Sequenced here: peripheral blood, sampled after neoadjuvant nivolumab, alone or with ipilimumab, at or shortly before surgery. These TCRs come from an adult with non-small cell lung cancer. Each CDR3 is given without its conserved first and last residue.

J	V	CDR3
TRBJ2-1	TRBV5-1	ASSLHEGALGNEQF
TRBJ1-1	TRBV29-1	SVGMDQNTEAF
TRBJ1-6	TRBV6-1	ASSEGSSYNSPLH
TRBJ2-1	TRBV5-1	ASSLQFAGGYNEQF
TRBJ2-7	TRBV7-9	ASSPGGTGPYEQY
TRBJ2-7	TRBV4-2	ASSHSAGTSTYEQY
TRBJ1-2	TRBV5-1	ASSLTGTGGEGYT
TRBJ2-1	TRBV18	ASSPDRRYNNEQF
TRBJ1-2	TRBV10-3	AITDNRASGYT
TRBJ2-2	TRBV7-9	ASSPRDGLNTGELF
TRBJ2-5	TRBV2	ASRSSALQETQY
TRBJ1-6	TRBV30	AWSVSTGGGSPLH
TRBJ2-7	TRBV10-3	AISDLTGTGRNLYEQY
TRBJ1-3	TRBV2	ASRRTLGTGNTIY
TRBJ2-6	TRBV6-1	ASSYAQSRANVLT
TRBJ2-5	TRBV19	ASSIDLRRAQETQY
TRBJ2-2	TRBV29-1	SVFPDRTGELF
TRBJ2-1	TRBV29-1	SGGTDQEQF
TRBJ1-6	TRBV30	AWRPGKTGPLH
TRBJ1-5	TRBV29-1	SVQLSSNQPQH
TRBJ2-1	TRBV6-5	ASSYNSDNEQF
TRBJ1-2	TRBV11-2	ASSLRGATGTYGYT
TRBJ1-2	TRBV7-9	ASRNGDREGYGYT